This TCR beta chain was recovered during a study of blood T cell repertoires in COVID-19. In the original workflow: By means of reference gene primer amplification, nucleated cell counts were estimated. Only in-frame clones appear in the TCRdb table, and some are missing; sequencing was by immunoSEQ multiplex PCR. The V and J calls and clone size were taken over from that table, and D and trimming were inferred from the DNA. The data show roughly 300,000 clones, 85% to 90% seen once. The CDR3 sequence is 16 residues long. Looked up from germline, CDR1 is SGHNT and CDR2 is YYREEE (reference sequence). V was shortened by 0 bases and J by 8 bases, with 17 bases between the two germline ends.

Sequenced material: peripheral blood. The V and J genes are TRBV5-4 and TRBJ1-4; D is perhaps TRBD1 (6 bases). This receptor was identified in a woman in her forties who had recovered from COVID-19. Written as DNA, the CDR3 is TGTGCCAGCAGCTTGGGGGGCCCAGGGGAAGAGGAAAAACTGTTTTTT. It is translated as CASSLGGPGEEEKLFF.